The next 26 T cell receptor beta chains were all read from a single sample in a study of cytomegalovirus exposure and HLA in healthy donors. With 60 Vbeta and 13 Jbeta primers, the PCR was carried out. TCRdb's table, derived via immunoSEQ multiplex PCR, lists solely in-frame clones and lacks some. The table shows some 160,000 clones, with approximately 86% occurring only once. Source material: PBMCs. The receptors here all came from a woman in her late teens or twenties in good health and CMV-seronegative.

The rearrangement links TRBV6-1 to TRBJ1-2; TRBD1 matches 7 bases. Looked up from germline, CDR1 is MNHNS and CDR2 is SASEGT. The CDR3 has 13 residues. Trimming at V came to 6 bases and at J to 3 bases, leaving 4 bases not matched to a gene. The CDR3 loop reads CASSPGTDYGYTF. The DNA of the CDR3 is TGTGCCAGCAGCCCGGGGACAGACTATGGCTACACCTTC.

The chain uses TRBV4-1 and TRBJ2-2; unclear D gene. The V gene's germline CDR1 is MGHRA and CDR2 YSYEKL. The CDR3 totals 15 residues. V lost 1 base and J 4 bases, leaving 10 bases between the germline ends. CDR3 sequence reads: CASSQGTSPTGELFF. As DNA, the CDR3 is TGCGCCAGCAGCCAAGGAACTTCTCCCACCGGGGAGCTGTTTTTT.

This clone was detected only a few times. The gene calls are TRBV7-9 and TRBJ1-5; D not resolved. The CDR3 is 14 amino acids. Looked up from germline, CDR1 is SEHNR and CDR2 is FQNEAQ (reference sequence). V was cut by 6 bases and J by 1 base, with 10 bases left in between. CDR3 protein: CASSHTQSNQPQHF. In DNA, the CDR3 is TGTGCCAGCAGTCACACCCAGAGCAATCAGCCCCAGCATTTT.

The chain has TRBV28 and TRBJ2-7; TRBD1 matches at 7 bases. V dropped 2 bases and J dropped 2; count of bases not matched to a gene: 9. CDR1 and CDR2 (germline): MDHEN, SYDVKM. The CDR3 has 16 residues. The CDR3 sequence is CASSLPEGAPTYEQYF. CDR3 bases: TGTGCCAGCAGTTTACCCGAGGGGGCCCCAACCTACGAGCAGTACTTC.

This clone was recorded once. The chain employs TRBV19 and TRBJ2-3; D not certain. Germline CDR1 and CDR2: LNHDA and SQIVND (reference sequence). The germline V and J ends were trimmed by 5 bases and 6 bases, with 6 bases remaining between them. The CDR3 sequence is 11 residues long. The chain's CDR3 is CASSYADTQYF. DNA for the CDR3: TGTGCCAGTAGTTACGCGGATACGCAGTATTTT.

The V call is TRBV6-6, the J call TRBJ2-1; 7 bases line up with TRBD1. Germline V gene data show CDR1 as MNHNY and CDR2 as SVGAGI (reference sequence). The CDR3 runs 15 residues. V dropped 7 bases and J dropped 6; count of bases not matched to a gene: 12. As DNA, the CDR3 is TGTGCCAGCAATCAGAACAGGGGCTGGGTCAATGAGCAGTTCTTC. Translated, it gives CASNQNRGWVNEQFF.

The V gene is TRBV4-2, the J gene TRBJ2-3, with TRBD1 matching over 9 bases. The junction had 8 bases not matched to a gene; V was cut back by 2 bases and J by 8 bases. This CDR3 contains 15 residues. The germline gives CDR1 LGHNA, CDR2 YNFKEQ. The CDR3 loop reads CASSQTGTGIGTQYF. Written as DNA, the CDR3 is TGTGCCAGCAGCCAAACCGGGACAGGGATTGGTACGCAGTATTTT.

The chain has TRBV28 and TRBJ2-7; a possible D gene is TRBD2 (6 bases). The CDR3 is made up of 14 amino acids. Looked up from germline, CDR1 is MDHEN and CDR2 is SYDVKM. The V and J ends lost 4 bases and 4 bases respectively, with 14 bases between them. The DNA of the CDR3 is TGTGCCAGCAGTTCCGCCGGAGGGAGATACGAGCAGTACTTC. It yields the protein CASSSAGGRYEQYF.

A note on this clone: One end of the junction is discordant with germline, which a read error may explain. The chain links TRBV6-5 to TRBJ2-2, with D unresolved. Germline loops: CDR1 MNHEY, CDR2 SVGAGI. This CDR3 is 14 amino acids long. The CDR3 bases are TGTGCCAGCAATTACTCTCTAGTAGGCGGGGAGCTGTTTTTT. Protein product: CASNYSLVGGELFF.

V is TRBV4-2 and J is TRBJ2-2; possible D gene TRBD2, 6 bases. CDR3 length: 15 amino acids. Trimming took 4 bases from V and 4 from J, leaving 13 bases between them. Germline CDR1 is LGHNA and CDR2 is YNFKEQ. The CDR3 is CASSLGGWGTGELFF. The CDR3 nucleotides read TGTGCCAGCAGCCTTGGGGGGTGGGGCACCGGGGAGCTGTTTTTT.

The CDR3 reads CASSPRVADYEQYF. For the CDR3, the DNA is TGTGCCAGCAGTCCTCGGGTAGCAGACTACGAGCAGTACTTC. V usage is TRBV28 and J usage is TRBJ2-7, with no clear D. CDR3 length: 14 amino acids. CDR1 and CDR2 from the germline V gene are MDHEN and SYDVKM. The V and J ends lost 5 bases and 3 bases respectively, with 14 bases between them. The complete variable domain, with remaining parts taken from reference TRBV28 and TRBJ2-7, reads DVKVTQSSRYLVKRTGEKVFLECVQDMDHENMFWYRQDPGLGLRLIYFSYDVKMKEKGDIPEGYSVSREKKERFSLILESASTNQTSMYLCASSPRVADYEQYFGPGTRLTVT.

This rearrangement joins TRBV10-3 to TRBJ1-2, with a tentative D call TRBD1 (5 bases). V was pared by 3 bases and J by 8 bases, with 10 bases between. The CDR3 consists of 12 residues. In germline, CDR1 is ENHRY, CDR2 SYGVKD. The DNA of the CDR3 is TGTGCCATCAGTGAACCGGGGGACGGCTACACCTTC. It yields the protein CAISEPGDGYTF.

The chain employs TRBV28 and TRBJ2-3; 9 bases are a match to TRBD2. V lost 5 bases to trimming and J lost 0 bases; unmatched junction nucleotides: 21. The germline V gene has CDR1 MDHEN and CDR2 SYDVKM. The CDR3 contains 21 residues. In DNA, the CDR3 is TGTGCCAGCAGTCCCCCCTCTGGGGCGGGGGGGCCAAGAACTAGCACAGATACGCAGTATTTT. It yields the protein CASSPPSGAGGPRTSTDTQYF.

This chain uses TRBV18 with TRBJ1-2; D perhaps matches TRBD1 (6 bases). V was cut by 6 bases and J by 5 bases, with 25 bases left in between. Germline CDR1 is KGHSH and CDR2 is LQKENI. The length of the CDR3 is 17 residues. This chain's CDR3 is CASSALTGGERPYGYTF. Written as DNA, the CDR3 is TGTGCCAGCTCGGCATTGACAGGTGGGGAAAGACCGTATGGCTACACCTTC. Using reference TRBV18 and TRBJ1-2 for the parts outside the CDR3, the full variable domain is NAGVMQNPRHLVRRRGQEARLRCSPMKGHSHVYWYRQLPEEGLKFMVYLQKENIIDESGMPKERFSAEFPKEGPSILRIQQVVRGDSAAYFCASSALTGGERPYGYTFGSGTRLTVV.

With regard to this clone: The junction shows a germline mismatch at one end, possibly a read error. The chain recombines TRBV9 with TRBJ1-2, with D maybe TRBD1 (6 bases). Germline CDR1 SGDLS, CDR2 YYNGEE. This CDR3 region has 13 residues. The CDR3 here is CARRLRGKGSDSF. The CDR3 DNA reads TGTGCCCGTAGGCTGAGGGGGAAGGGTAGTGACTCCTTC.

V and J are TRBV9 and TRBJ2-5, with 14 nucleotides matching TRBD2. In germline, CDR1 is SGDLS, CDR2 YYNGEE. The CDR3 contains 18 residues. Trimming took 4 bases from V and 2 from J; bases not matched to a gene: 10. The CDR3 DNA sequence: TGTGCCAGCAGCCCCGGGACTAGCGGGGGACTAACACAAGAGACCCAGTACTTC. The encoded protein is CASSPGTSGGLTQETQYF.

This chain joins TRBV2 and TRBJ2-6; D may be TRBD1 (6 bases). Germline CDR1 is SNHLY and CDR2 is FYNNEI. This CDR3 is 15 amino acids long. V was cut by 6 bases and J by 0 bases, with 9 bases left in between. CDR3 in amino acids: CASRGHSSGANVLTF. The CDR3 DNA reads as TGTGCCAGCAGGGGACACTCCTCTGGGGCCAACGTCCTGACTTTC.

This clone appeared a single time. The chain couples TRBV27 to TRBJ2-7; 7 bases line up with TRBD1. V gave up 3 bases and J gave up 0 bases; unmatched junction bases: 2. This CDR3 is built from 14 residues. CDR1 and CDR2 from the germline V gene are MNHEY and SMNVEV (reference sequence). CDR3 sequence reads: CASSFGTASYEQYF. CDR3 DNA sequence: TGTGCCAGCAGTTTCGGGACAGCCTCCTACGAGCAGTACTTC.

The chain recombines TRBV28 with TRBJ2-1; 7 bases map to TRBD2. V was clipped by 8 bases and J by 9 bases; unmatched bases: 7. From germline, CDR1 is MDHEN and CDR2 SYDVKM. This CDR3 spans 12 amino acids. The CDR3 DNA reads as TGTGCCAGCGGTCTGACTAGCACTGAGCAGTTCTTC. The encoded protein is CASGLTSTEQFF.

The V call is TRBV5-1, the J call TRBJ2-2, with a weak D call TRBD1 (6 bases). The CDR3 totals 15 residues. V gave up 0 bases and J gave up 6 bases, with 12 bases separating them. Germline CDR1 reads SGHRS; CDR2 reads YFSETQ. CDR3 in DNA: TGCGCCAGCAGCTTGGCATCTCAGGGGTCCGGGGAGCTGTTTTTT. Its translation is CASSLASQGSGELFF.

V and J are TRBV15 and TRBJ2-1; 10 nucleotides agree with TRBD2. CDR1 and CDR2 from the germline V gene are LNHNV and YYDKDF (reference sequence). V trimming: 2 bases; J trimming: 0 bases; junction bases outside the gene matches: 1. There are 16 residues in the CDR3. CDR3 residues: CATSRSSGGSYNEQFF. DNA for the CDR3: TGTGCCACCAGCAGATCTAGCGGGGGCTCCTACAATGAGCAGTTCTTC.

This clone appeared once. The chain carries TRBV7-8 and TRBJ1-2, with 7 bases lining up with TRBD1. Germline trimming cut 5 bases from V and 6 bases from J; bases unmatched to any gene: 21. Looked up from germline, CDR1 is SGHVS and CDR2 is FQNEAQ. CDR3 length: 18 amino acids. This chain's CDR3 is CASSRYRAPTGVLHGYTF. The CDR3 bases are TGTGCCAGCAGCCGCTACAGGGCCCCTACAGGGGTATTGCATGGCTACACCTTC.

This clone was observed a handful of times. This chain joins TRBV5-6 and TRBJ2-4; perhaps TRBD2 as D (6 bases). Germline lookup yields CDR1 SGHDT and CDR2 YYEEEE. V was shortened by 4 bases and J by 13 bases, with 15 bases between the two germline ends. The CDR3 loop spans 12 amino acids. The CDR3 loop is CASSLTTSLQYF. Written as DNA, the CDR3 is TGTGCCAGCAGCCTGACTACTAGCTTACAGTACTTC.

The CDR3: CASSECDEQFF. The CDR3 bases are TGCGCCAGCAGTGAGTGCGATGAGCAGTTCTTC. V gene TRBV10-1 combines with J gene TRBJ2-1; no clear D. The CDR3 sequence is 11 residues long. With 1 base removed from V and 8 bases from J, the gap between germline ends came to 3 bases. Germline V lookup: CDR1 WNHNN, CDR2 SYGVQD (reference sequence).

The rearrangement links TRBV13 to TRBJ1-2, with TRBD1 as a possible D gene (6 bases). The germline CDR1 and CDR2 sequences are PRHDT and FYEKMQ (reference sequence). This CDR3 region has 15 residues. V lost 3 bases and J lost 0, with 11 bases in between. CDR3 loop: CASSFRTVPNYGYTF. The CDR3 region has the DNA TGTGCCAGCAGCTTCAGGACAGTCCCTAACTATGGCTACACCTTC.

CDR3: CASSLPSLRTTNEKLFF. CDR3 in DNA: TGTGCCAGCAGTTTACCTTCATTGAGGACAACTAATGAAAAACTGTTTTTT. The chain uses TRBV28 and TRBJ1-4; D not certain. The V gene's germline CDR1 is MDHEN and CDR2 SYDVKM. Trimming left V 2 bases short and J 0 bases short, with 13 bases between. There are 17 residues in the CDR3.